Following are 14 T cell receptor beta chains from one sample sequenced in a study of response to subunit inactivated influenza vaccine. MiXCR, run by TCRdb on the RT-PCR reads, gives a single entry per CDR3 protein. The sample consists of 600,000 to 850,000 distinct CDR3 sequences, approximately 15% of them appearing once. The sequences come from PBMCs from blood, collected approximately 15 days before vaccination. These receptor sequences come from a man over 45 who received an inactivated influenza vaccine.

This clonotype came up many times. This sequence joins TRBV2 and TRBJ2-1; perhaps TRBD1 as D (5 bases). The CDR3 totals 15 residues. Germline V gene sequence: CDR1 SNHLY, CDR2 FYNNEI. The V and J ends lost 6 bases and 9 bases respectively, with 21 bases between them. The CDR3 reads CASREDTTRRIEQFF. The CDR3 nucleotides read TGTGCCAGCAGAGAGGACACAACCCGGCGGATTGAGCAGTTCTTC. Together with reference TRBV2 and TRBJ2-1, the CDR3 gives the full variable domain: EPEVTQTPSHQVTQMGQEVILRCVPISNHLYFYWYRQILGQKVEFLVSFYNNEISEKSEIFDDQFSVERPDGSNFTLKIRSTKLEDSAMYFCASREDTTRRIEQFFGPGTRLTVL.

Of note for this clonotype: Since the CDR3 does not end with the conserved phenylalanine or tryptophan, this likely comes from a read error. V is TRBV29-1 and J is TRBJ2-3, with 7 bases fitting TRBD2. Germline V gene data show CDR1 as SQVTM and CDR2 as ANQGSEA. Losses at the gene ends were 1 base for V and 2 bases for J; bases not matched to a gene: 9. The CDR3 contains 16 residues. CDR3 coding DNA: TGCAGCGTTGAAGGTCAGCGGGGTAGGGTCACAGATACGCAGTATTCT. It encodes CSVEGQRGRVTDTQYS.

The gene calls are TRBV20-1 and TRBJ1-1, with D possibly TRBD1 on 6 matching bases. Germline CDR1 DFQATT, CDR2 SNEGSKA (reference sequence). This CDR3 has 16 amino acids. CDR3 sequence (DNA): TGCAGCTCTGAGGGGGGGCGCCCCCACATGAACACTGAAGCTTTCTTT. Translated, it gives CSSEGGRPHMNTEAFF.

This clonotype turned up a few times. CDR3 protein: CASSTRLAGLDEQFF. CDR3 DNA sequence: TGTGCCAGCAGCACCCGACTAGCGGGGTTGGATGAGCAGTTCTTC. The V gene is TRBV7-9, the J gene TRBJ2-1, with 11 bases fitting TRBD2. CDR3 length: 15 residues. V lost 5 bases to trimming and J lost 8 bases; unmatched junction nucleotides: 8. From germline, CDR1 is SEHNR and CDR2 FQNEAQ (reference sequence).

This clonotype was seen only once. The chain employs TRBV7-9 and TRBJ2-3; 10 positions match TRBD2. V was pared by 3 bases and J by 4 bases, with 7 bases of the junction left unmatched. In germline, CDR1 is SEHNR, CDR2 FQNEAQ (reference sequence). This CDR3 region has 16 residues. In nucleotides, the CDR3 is TGTGCCAGCAGCTTTTACCTAGCGGGGGCGGCAGATACGCAGTATTTT. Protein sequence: CASSFYLAGAADTQYF.

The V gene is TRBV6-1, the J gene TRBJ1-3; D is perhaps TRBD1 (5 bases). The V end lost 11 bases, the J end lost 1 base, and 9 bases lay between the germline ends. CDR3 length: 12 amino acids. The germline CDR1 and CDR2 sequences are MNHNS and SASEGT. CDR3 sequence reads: CAGRGSGNTIYF. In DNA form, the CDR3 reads TGTGCCGGAAGGGGATCTGGAAACACCATATATTTT.

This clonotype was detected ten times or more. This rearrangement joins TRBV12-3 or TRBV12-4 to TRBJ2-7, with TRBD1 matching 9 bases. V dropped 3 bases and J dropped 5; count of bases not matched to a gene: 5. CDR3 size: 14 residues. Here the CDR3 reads CASSFGDREDEQYF. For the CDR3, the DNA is TGTGCCAGCAGTTTCGGGGACAGGGAAGACGAGCAGTACTTC.

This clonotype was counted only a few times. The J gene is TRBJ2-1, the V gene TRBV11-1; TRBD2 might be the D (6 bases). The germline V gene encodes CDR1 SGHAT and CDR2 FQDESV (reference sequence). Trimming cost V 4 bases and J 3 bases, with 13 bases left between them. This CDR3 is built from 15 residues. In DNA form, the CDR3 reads TGTGCCAGCAGCTCGTTGGCGGGAATCTACAATGAGCAGTTCTTC. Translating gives CASSSLAGIYNEQFF.

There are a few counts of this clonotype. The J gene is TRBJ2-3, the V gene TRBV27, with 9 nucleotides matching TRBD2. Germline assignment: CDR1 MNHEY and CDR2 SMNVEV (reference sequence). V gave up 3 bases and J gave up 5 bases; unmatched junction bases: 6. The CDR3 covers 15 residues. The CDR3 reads CASSFIAGEVDTQYF. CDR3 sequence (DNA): TGTGCCAGCAGTTTCATAGCGGGAGAGGTAGATACGCAGTATTTT.

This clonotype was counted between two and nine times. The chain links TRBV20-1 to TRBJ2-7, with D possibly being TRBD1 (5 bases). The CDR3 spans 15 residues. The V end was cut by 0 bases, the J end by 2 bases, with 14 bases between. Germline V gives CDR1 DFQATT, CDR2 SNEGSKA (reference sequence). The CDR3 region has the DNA TGCAGTGCTAGAGATTTAGGAAGGGGCACCTACGAGCAGTACTTC. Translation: CSARDLGRGTYEQYF.

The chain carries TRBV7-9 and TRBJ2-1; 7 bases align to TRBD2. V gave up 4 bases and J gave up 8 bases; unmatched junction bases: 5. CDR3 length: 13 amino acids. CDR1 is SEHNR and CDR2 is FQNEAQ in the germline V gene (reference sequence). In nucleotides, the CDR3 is TGTGCCAGCAGCTCCGGGACTATCGATGAGCAGTTCTTC. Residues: CASSSGTIDEQFF.

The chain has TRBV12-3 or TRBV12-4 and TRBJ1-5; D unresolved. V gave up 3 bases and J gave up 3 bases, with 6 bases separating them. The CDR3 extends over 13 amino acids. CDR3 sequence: CASSLLYNQPQHF. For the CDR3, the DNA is TGTGCCAGCAGTTTGTTGTACAATCAGCCCCAGCATTTT.

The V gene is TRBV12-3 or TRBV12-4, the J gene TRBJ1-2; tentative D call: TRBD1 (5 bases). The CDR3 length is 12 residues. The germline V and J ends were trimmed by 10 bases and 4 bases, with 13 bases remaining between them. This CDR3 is CATQGVAYGYTF. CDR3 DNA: TGTGCCACCCAGGGCGTCGCCTATGGCTACACCTTC.

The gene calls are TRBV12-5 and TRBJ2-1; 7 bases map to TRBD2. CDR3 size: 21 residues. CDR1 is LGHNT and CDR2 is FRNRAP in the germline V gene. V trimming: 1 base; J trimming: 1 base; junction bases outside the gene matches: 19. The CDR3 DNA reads TGTGCTAGTGGTTTGGGCCTGCTGTTACAGAGCGGGAAACTTTCCTACAATGAGCAGTTCTTC. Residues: CASGLGLLLQSGKLSYNEQFF.